This T cell receptor (beta chain) derives from a study of cytomegalovirus exposure and HLA in healthy donors. Points on this clone: Its specificity is not known.

Overall study findings and caveats: The majority of TCR sequences were rare, yet some public TCRs appeared in many donors.

Primers included in the PCR were 60 Vbeta and 13 Jbeta primers. TCRdb's copy holds only in-frame clones and misses some; the assay was immunoSEQ multiplex PCR. Among 150,000 or so clones, 65% to 85% were seen once, and the ten largest hold about 6.3%. CDR3 size: 16 residues. The germline V gene encodes CDR1 SGHVS and CDR2 FQNEAQ. The rearrangement links TRBV7-8 to TRBJ2-5; 9 positions match TRBD2. The J call is doubtful: the DNA matches TRBJ2-7 better. The clonotype was recovered from a male donor in good health and CMV-seropositive. Input material: PBMCs. Written as DNA, the CDR3 is TGTGCCAGCAGCTTTGGACTAGCGCGAGGGACCTACGAGCAGTACTTC. This sequence encodes CASSFGLARGTYEQYF.